This TCR beta chain was captured by sequencing in a study of spatial heterogeneity in lung cancer. Study-level information: Sequences of the beta chain were consistently detected in greater numbers than alpha-chain sequences.

This CDR3 comprises 15 residues. Looked up from germline, CDR1 is SGHRS and CDR2 is YFSETQ. V lost 1 base to trimming and J lost 6 bases; unmatched junction nucleotides: 3. Each TCR cDNA molecule bore a unique molecular identifier. From the 5' RACE reads, TCRdb called clonotypes with MiXCR, one entry per CDR3 protein. The sample has about 5,700 distinct CDR3 sequences; 12% are singletons. In its sample, this clonotype was seen many times. The size of this beta chain means little, since it is a stray read in a library made for alpha chains. Time point defined: sample taken at primary tumor resection. A total of around 67 untreated early-stage non-small cell lung cancer patients served as donors. Material for sequencing was whole RNA from tumor, nontumor lung or frozen PBMC, left unsorted.

This sequence was found in a human donor with early-stage non-small cell lung cancer. The rearrangement joins TRBV5-1 to TRBJ2-3; 12 bases align to TRBD2. The source was lung tissue, collected at surgery. CDR3 sequence (DNA): TGCGCCAGCAGCTTGTTGACTAGCGGGAGTGATACGCAGTATTTT. Translated: CASSLLTSGSDTQYF.